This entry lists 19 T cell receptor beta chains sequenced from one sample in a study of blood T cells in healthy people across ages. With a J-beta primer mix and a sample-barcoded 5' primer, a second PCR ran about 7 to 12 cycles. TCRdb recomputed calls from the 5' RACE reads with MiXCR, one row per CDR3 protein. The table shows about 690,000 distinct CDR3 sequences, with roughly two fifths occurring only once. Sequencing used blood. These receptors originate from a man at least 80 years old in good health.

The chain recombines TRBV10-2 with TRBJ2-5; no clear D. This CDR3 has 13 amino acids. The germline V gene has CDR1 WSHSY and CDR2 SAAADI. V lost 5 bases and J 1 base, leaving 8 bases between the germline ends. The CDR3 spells CASSHPFQETQYF. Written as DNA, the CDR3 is TGCGCCAGCAGTCACCCCTTCCAAGAGACCCAGTACTTC.

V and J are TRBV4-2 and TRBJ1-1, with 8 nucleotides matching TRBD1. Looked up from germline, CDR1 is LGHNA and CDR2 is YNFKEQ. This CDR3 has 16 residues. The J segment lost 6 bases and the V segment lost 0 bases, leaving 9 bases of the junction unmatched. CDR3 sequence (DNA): TGTGCCAGCAGCCAAGATGCGGCAGGGGGCCGTGCTGAAGCTTTCTTT. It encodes CASSQDAAGGRAEAFF.

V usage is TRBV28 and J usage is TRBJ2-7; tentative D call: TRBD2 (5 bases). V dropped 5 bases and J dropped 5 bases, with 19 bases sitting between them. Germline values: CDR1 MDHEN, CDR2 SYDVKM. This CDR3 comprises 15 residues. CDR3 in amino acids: CASSLGSLGRNEQYF. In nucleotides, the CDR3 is TGTGCCAGCAGTCTGGGGAGCCTGGGAAGAAACGAGCAGTACTTC.

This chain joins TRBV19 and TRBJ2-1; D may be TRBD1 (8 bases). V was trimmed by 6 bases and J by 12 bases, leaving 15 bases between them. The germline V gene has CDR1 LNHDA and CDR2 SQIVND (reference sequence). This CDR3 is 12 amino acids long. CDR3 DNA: TGTGCCAGTAGCAACAGGGGGGGGCCGCAGTTCTTC. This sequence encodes CASSNRGGPQFF.

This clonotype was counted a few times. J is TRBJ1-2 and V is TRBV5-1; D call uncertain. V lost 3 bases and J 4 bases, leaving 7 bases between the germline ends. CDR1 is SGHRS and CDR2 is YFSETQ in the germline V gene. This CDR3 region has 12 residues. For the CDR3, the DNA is TGCGCCAGCAGCTCAGCGGCCTATGGCTACACCTTC. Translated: CASSSAAYGYTF. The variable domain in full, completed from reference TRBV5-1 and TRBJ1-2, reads KAGVTQTPRYLIKTRGQQVTLSCSPISGHRSVSWYQQTPGQGLQFLFEYFSETQRNKGNFPGRFSGRQFSNSRSEMNVSTLELGDSALYLCASSSAAYGYTFGSGTRLTVV.

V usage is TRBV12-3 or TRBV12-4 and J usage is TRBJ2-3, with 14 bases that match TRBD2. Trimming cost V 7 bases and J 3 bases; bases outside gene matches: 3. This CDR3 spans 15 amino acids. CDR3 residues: CASIRTSGGTDTQYF. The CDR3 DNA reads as TGTGCCAGCATCAGGACTAGCGGGGGGACAGATACGCAGTATTTT.

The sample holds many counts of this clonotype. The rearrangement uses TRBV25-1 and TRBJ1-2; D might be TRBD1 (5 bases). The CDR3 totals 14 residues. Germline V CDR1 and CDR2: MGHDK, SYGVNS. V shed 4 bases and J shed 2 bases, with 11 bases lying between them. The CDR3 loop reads CASSGQGLNYGYTF. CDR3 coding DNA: TGTGCCAGCAGTGGGCAGGGTCTAAACTATGGCTACACCTTC.

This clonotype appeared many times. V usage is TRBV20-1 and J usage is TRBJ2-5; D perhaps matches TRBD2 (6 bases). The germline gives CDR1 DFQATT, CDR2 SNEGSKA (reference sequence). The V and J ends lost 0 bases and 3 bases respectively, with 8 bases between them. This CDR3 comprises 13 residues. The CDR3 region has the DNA TGCAGTGCTAGAGATGGCGGGAAAGAGACCCAGTACTTC. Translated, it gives CSARDGGKETQYF.

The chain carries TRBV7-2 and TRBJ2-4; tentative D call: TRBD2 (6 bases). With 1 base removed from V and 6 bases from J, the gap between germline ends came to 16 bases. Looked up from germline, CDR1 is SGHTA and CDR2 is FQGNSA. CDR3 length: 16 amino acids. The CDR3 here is CASSLGSSLGGNIQYF. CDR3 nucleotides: TGTGCCAGCAGCTTAGGGTCTAGCCTGGGGGGAAACATTCAGTACTTC. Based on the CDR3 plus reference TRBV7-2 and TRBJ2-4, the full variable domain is GAGVSQSPSNKVTEKGKDVELRCDPISGHTALYWYRQSLGQGLEFLIYFQGNSAPDKSGLPSDRFSAERTGGSVSTLTIQRTQQEDSAVYLCASSLGSSLGGNIQYFGAGTRLSVL.

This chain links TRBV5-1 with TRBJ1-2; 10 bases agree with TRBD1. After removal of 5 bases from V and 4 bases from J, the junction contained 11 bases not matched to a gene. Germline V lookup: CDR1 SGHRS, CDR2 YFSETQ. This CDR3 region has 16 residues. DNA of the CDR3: TGCGCCAGCAGTCGTGAAGGGACAGGGGATGGCTATGGCTACACCTTC. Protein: CASSREGTGDGYGYTF.

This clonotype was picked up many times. This chain's CDR3 is CSAELQYQETQYF. In DNA form, the CDR3 reads TGCAGCGCCGAACTACAGTACCAAGAGACCCAGTACTTC. V gene TRBV29-1 combines with J gene TRBJ2-5, with D uncertain. V lost 7 bases, J lost 0 bases, and 12 bases lay in between. The CDR3 length is 13 residues. Per the germline V gene, CDR1 is SQVTM and CDR2 is ANQGSEA.

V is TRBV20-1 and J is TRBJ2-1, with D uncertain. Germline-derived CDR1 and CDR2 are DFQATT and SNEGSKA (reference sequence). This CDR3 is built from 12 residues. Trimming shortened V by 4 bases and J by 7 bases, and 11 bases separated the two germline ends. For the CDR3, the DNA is TGCAGTGCTAAACGTACTGCAAATGAGCAGTTCTTC. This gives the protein CSAKRTANEQFF.

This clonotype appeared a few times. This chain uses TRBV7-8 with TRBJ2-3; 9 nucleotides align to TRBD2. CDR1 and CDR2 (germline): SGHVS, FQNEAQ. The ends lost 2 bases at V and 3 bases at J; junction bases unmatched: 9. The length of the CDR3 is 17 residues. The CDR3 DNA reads TGTGCCAGCAGCTTAAAGGCGGGAGGGCCGGGAACAGATACGCAGTATTTT. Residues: CASSLKAGGPGTDTQYF.

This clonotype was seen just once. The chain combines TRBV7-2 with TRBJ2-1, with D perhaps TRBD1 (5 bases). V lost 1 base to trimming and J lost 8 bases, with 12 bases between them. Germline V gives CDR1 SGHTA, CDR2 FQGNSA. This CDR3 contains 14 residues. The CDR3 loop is CASSLVTGPDEQFF. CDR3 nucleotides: TGTGCCAGCAGCTTAGTAACAGGTCCAGATGAGCAGTTCTTC.

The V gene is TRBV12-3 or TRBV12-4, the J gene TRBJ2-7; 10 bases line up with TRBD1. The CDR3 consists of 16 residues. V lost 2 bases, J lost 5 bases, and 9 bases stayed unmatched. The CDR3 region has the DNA TGTGCCAGCAGTTTAAGACAGGGGGCTGGGTTCGACGAGCAGTACTTC. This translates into CASSLRQGAGFDEQYF.

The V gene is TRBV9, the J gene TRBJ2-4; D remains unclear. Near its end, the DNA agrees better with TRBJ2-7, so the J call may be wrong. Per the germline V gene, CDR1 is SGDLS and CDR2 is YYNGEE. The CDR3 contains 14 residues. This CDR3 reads CASSVGAESGEQYF. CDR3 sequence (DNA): TGTGCCAGCAGCGTAGGGGCGGAGAGTGGCGAGCAGTACTTC.

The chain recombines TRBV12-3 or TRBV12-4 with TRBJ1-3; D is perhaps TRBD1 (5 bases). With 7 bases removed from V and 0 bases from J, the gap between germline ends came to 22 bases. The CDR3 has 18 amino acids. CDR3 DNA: TGTGCCAGCACCCCTCTTCCGGGACGGCTAATCTCTGGAAACACCATATATTTT. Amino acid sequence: CASTPLPGRLISGNTIYF.

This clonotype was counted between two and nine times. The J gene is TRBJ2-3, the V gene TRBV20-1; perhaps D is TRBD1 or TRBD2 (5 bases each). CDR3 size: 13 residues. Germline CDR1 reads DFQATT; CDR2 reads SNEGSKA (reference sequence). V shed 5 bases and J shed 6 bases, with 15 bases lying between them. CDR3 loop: CSASGTGGDTQYF. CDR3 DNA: TGCAGTGCTTCAGGGACCGGCGGGGATACGCAGTATTTT.

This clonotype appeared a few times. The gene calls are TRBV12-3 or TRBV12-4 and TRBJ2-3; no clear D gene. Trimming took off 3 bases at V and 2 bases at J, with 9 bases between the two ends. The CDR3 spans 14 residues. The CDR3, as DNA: TGTGCCAGCAGTTTGCCTCGAAACACAGATACGCAGTATTTT. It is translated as CASSLPRNTDTQYF.